The source of this TCR beta chain is a study of CD8 T cells in ankylosing spondylitis. The study's findings and limits: What appeared characteristic of ankylosing spondylitis blood was a TCR beta motif of fewer than ten highly homologous variants. With a CD8+ phenotype, disease-linked clones were relatively rare in peripheral blood. In ankylosing spondylitis patients, matched synovial fluid reportedly showed significant enrichment of disease-linked clones.

The table lists this clonotype with a few counts. As yet, its antigen is unknown. The V end was cut by 5 bases, the J end by 3 bases, with 17 bases between. This CDR3 comprises 16 residues. Quantitative 5'-RACE with molecular barcodes produced the TCR beta libraries. Each CDR3 protein gets one entry after TCRdb re-called the 5' RACE reads with MiXCR. The sample holds about 220,000 distinct CDR3 sequences, 25% to 30% seen once. This sequence originates from a male donor with ankylosing spondylitis or in good health (not recorded which). Specimen: blood, either unsorted or a sorted T cell fraction (not recorded which). J is TRBJ1-5 and V is TRBV12-3 or TRBV12-4, with unresolved D. The CDR3 DNA reads as TGTGCCAGCAGTCGGTCGGGTCAGCGCAACAATCAGCCCCAGCATTTT. This encodes CASSRSGQRNNQPQHF.